Listed here are 8 T cell receptor beta chains from one sample, sequenced in a study of Graves' ophthalmopathy and Graves' hyperthyroidism. Amplifying from RNA transcripts, the study obtained TCR beta CDR3 regions. First-round RT-PCR employed HTBI primers, with a second-round multiplex PCR after it. One entry per CDR3 protein results from TCRdb running MiXCR on the multiplex PCR reads. The sample has around 660,000 distinct CDR3 sequences, about 38% seen once. The sequenced sample was peripheral blood. The receptors derive from an adult man with Graves' ophthalmopathy.

The rearrangement joins TRBV10-3 to TRBJ1-1; 8 bases are a match to TRBD1. The V and J ends lost 5 bases and 1 base, in that order; junction bases with no gene match: 9. Germline CDR1 is ENHRY and CDR2 is SYGVKD. CDR3 size: 16 residues. CDR3 protein: CAISQKGQATNTEAFF. Written as DNA, the CDR3 is TGTGCCATCAGTCAGAAGGGACAGGCCACGAACACTGAAGCTTTCTTT.

This clonotype was found many times. The chain joins TRBV2 to TRBJ2-7; 10 bases agree with TRBD1. Germline values: CDR1 SNHLY, CDR2 FYNNEI. This CDR3 region has 13 residues. J gave up 2 bases and V 6 bases, and 1 base lay outside the gene matches. CDR3 sequence (DNA): TGTGCCAGCAGAGGGACAGGGGCCTACGAGCAGTACTTC. Its translation: CASRGTGAYEQYF. The full variable domain, rest sourced from reference TRBV2 and TRBJ2-7, is EPEVTQTPSHQVTQMGQEVILRCVPISNHLYFYWYRQILGQKVEFLVSFYNNEISEKSEIFDDQFSVERPDGSNFTLKIRSTKLEDSAMYFCASRGTGAYEQYFGPGTRLTVT.

This clonotype was counted a few times. V usage is TRBV20-1 and J usage is TRBJ2-2, with D tentatively TRBD1 (6 bases). V was pared by 2 bases and J by 2 bases, with 12 bases between. This CDR3 has 15 residues. CDR1 DFQATT and CDR2 SNEGSKA come from the germline V gene (reference sequence). The CDR3 loop is CSARNQDRNTGELFF. The CDR3 nucleotides read TGCAGTGCTAGAAACCAGGACAGAAACACCGGGGAGCTGTTTTTT.

The rearrangement links TRBV3-1 to TRBJ2-5; 7 bases are shared with TRBD2. The CDR3 is 16 amino acids. Germline values: CDR1 LGHDT, CDR2 YNNKEL (reference sequence). V shed 4 bases, J shed 3 bases, and the junction held 11 bases outside the gene matches. The CDR3 DNA sequence: TGTGCCAGCAGCCCAGTTCGGGGCGGGGGAGAAGAGACCCAGTACTTC. This translates into CASSPVRGGGEETQYF.

This chain links TRBV20-1 with TRBJ1-2; the match to TRBD1 covers 11 bases. This CDR3 region has 14 residues. Trimming took 6 bases from V and 7 from J; bases not matched to a gene: 10. Germline V gene data show CDR1 as DFQATT and CDR2 as SNEGSKA (reference sequence). The CDR3 region has the DNA TGCAGTGCCGACCACGGACAGGGGGCGCTTGGCTACACCTTC. Residues: CSADHGQGALGYTF.

The rearrangement uses TRBV7-9 and TRBJ2-3; weak D call: TRBD2 (6 bases). Germline V gene sequence: CDR1 SEHNR, CDR2 FQNEAQ (reference sequence). CDR3 length equals 14 residues. The ends were cut back, 1 base at V and 8 bases at J, with 13 bases in the middle. DNA of the CDR3: TGTGCCAGCAGCTTAGATGGGGGGTCGACTACGCAGTATTTT. It is translated as CASSLDGGSTTQYF.

The genes are TRBV25-1 and TRBJ1-1; TRBD1 matches 9 bases. The CDR3 is 16 amino acids. Germline V gene sequence: CDR1 MGHDK, CDR2 SYGVNS. Trimming took 3 bases from V and 1 from J; bases not matched to a gene: 6. The CDR3 DNA follows: TGTGCCAGCAGTGATTGGGGACAGGGCAAGAACACTGAAGCTTTCTTT. This sequence encodes CASSDWGQGKNTEAFF.

A few counts support this clonotype. This chain links TRBV4-2 with TRBJ1-6, with D hard to call. V was shortened by 1 base and J by 0 bases, with 7 bases between the two germline ends. The germline CDR1 and CDR2 sequences are LGHNA and YNFKEQ. The CDR3 is 16 residues long. As DNA, the CDR3 is TGTGCCAGCAGCCAAGTGGGAGTCTCCTATAATTCACCCCTCCACTTT. This codes for CASSQVGVSYNSPLHF.